This is a list of T cell receptor beta chains from one sample in a study of blood T cells in healthy people across ages. MiXCR, applied by TCRdb to the 5' RACE reads, yields one record per CDR3 protein. The profile shows about 1.4 million distinct CDR3 sequences, around 59% of them singletons. The sequenced sample was blood. The origin of the receptors is a man younger than 35 in good health. Each CDR3 is given with its conserved first and last residue. A D gene is named only where the DNA matches it firmly. The listing skips clone size in some rows; elsewhere it reads once, few, many or a size class.

j_gene | v_gene | d_gene | abundance | CDR3aa | CDR3nt
TRBJ1-1 | TRBV20-1 | - | - | CSAPPRGRSTEAFF | TGCAGTGCTCCCCCGCGGGGACGAAGCACTGAAGCTTTCTTT
TRBJ2-1 | TRBV24-1 | TRBD2 | - | CATSPSGRASSDEQFF | TGTGCCACCAGTCCTAGCGGGAGGGCCAGTTCCGATGAGCAGTTCTTC
TRBJ1-2 | TRBV20-1 | - | - | CSARAHRAKDGYTF | TGCAGTGCTAGAGCGCACAGGGCGAAGGATGGCTACACCTTC
TRBJ2-7 | TRBV6-5 | - | few | CASSSAASYEQYF | TGTGCCAGCAGTTCCGCGGCCTCCTACGAGCAGTACTTC
TRBJ1-1 | TRBV15 | - | - | CATSKPSAAEAFF | TGTGCCACCAGCAAGCCATCGGCCGCTGAAGCTTTCTTT
TRBJ2-4 | TRBV28 | - | - | CASSLWTAGDKNIQYF | TGTGCCAGCAGTTTATGGACGGCGGGCGACAAAAACATTCAGTACTTC
TRBJ2-7 | TRBV4-2 | TRBD2 | - | CASSQGYLAGGPYEQYF | TGTGCCAGCAGCCAAGGCTACCTAGCGGGAGGGCCCTACGAGCAGTACTTC
TRBJ2-1 | TRBV24-1 | TRBD1 | - | CATSDSQGVGYNEQFF | TGTGCCACCAGTGATTCACAGGGGGTGGGATACAATGAGCAGTTCTTC
TRBJ1-6 | TRBV2 | - | - | CASKLTGPLHF | TGTGCCAGCAAATTGACAGGACCTCTCCACTTT
TRBJ2-7 | TRBV29-1 | - | - | CSVDATTYEQYF | TGCAGCGTTGATGCCACGACATACGAGCAGTACTTC
TRBJ2-1 | TRBV10-3 | TRBD1 | - | CAISESKWDRGRFSAREQFF | TGTGCCATCAGCGAGTCGAAGTGGGACAGGGGGCGCTTCTCGGCCAGAGAGCAGTTCTTC
TRBJ1-4 | TRBV2 | - | - | CASSSGQLGKKLFF | TGTGCCAGCAGTTCGGGCCAACTTGGGAAAAAACTGTTTTTT